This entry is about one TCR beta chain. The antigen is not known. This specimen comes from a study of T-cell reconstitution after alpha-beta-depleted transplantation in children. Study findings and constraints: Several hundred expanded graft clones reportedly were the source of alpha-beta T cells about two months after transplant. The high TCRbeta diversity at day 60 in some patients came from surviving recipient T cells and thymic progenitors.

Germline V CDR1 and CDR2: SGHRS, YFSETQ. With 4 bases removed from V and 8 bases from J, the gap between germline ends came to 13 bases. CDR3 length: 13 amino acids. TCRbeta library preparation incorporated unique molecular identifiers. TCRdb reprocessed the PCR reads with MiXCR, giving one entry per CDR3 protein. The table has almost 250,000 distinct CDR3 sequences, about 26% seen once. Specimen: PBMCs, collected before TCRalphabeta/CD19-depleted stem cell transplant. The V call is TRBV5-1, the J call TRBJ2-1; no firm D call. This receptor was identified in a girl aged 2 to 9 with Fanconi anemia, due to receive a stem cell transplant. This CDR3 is CASSPGPNDEQFF. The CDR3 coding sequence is TGCGCCAGCAGCCCCGGGCCAAACGATGAGCAGTTCTTC. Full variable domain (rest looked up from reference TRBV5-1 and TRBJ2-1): KAGVTQTPRYLIKTRGQQVTLSCSPISGHRSVSWYQQTPGQGLQFLFEYFSETQRNKGNFPGRFSGRQFSNSRSEMNVSTLELGDSALYLCASSPGPNDEQFFGPGTRLTVL.